These 15 T cell receptor beta chains share one sample of origin, sequenced in a study of cytomegalovirus exposure and HLA in healthy donors. Method: immunoSEQ multiplex PCR; TCRdb's copy keeps in-frame clones and lacks some. The data hold about 98,000 clones, with around nine tenths observed a single time. The sequenced material came from PBMCs. These receptors came from a woman aged 25 to 39 in good health and CMV-seronegative.

The V call is TRBV4-1, the J call TRBJ2-7; TRBD2 might be the D (5 bases). With 0 bases removed from V and 2 bases from J, the gap between germline ends came to 20 bases. This CDR3 region has 18 residues. Germline V gene lookup returns CDR1 MGHRA and CDR2 YSYEKL. In nucleotides, the CDR3 is TGCGCCAGCAGCCAAGAAGGTTCCCTCCGGGGATTTACCTACGAGCAGTACTTC. Protein product: CASSQEGSLRGFTYEQYF.

The V gene is TRBV6-1, the J gene TRBJ1-2; the D is unclear. There are 13 residues in the CDR3. Germline CDR1 MNHNS, CDR2 SASEGT. The V and J ends lost 2 bases and 4 bases respectively, with 8 bases between them. CDR3 DNA: TGTGCCAGCAGTGAAAAGCACCTCTATGGCTACACCTTC. Its translation is CASSEKHLYGYTF.

The chain uses TRBV19 and TRBJ1-4; TRBD1 aligns across 9 bases. Germline V gene lookup returns CDR1 LNHDA and CDR2 SQIVND (reference sequence). V lost 3 bases to trimming and J lost 8 bases; unmatched junction nucleotides: 10. The CDR3 consists of 16 residues. The CDR3 reads CASSIILGQGVEKLFF. CDR3 DNA: TGTGCCAGTAGTATTATCCTGGGACAGGGCGTCGAAAAACTGTTTTTT. The variable domain in full, with the rest retrieved from reference TRBV19 and TRBJ1-4, is DGGITQSPKYLFRKEGQNVTLSCEQNLNHDAMYWYRQDPGQGLRLIYYSQIVNDFQKGDIAEGYSVSREKKESFPLTVTSAQKNPTAFYLCASSIILGQGVEKLFFGSGTQLSVL.

The rearrangement links TRBV6-5 to TRBJ2-1; TRBD1 agrees at 9 bases. CDR1 and CDR2 (germline): MNHEY, SVGAGI. Trimming removed 7 bases from V and 9 bases from J; junction bases left unmatched: 13. The CDR3 covers 15 residues. CDR3: CASKTTGTGQGEQFF. The CDR3 DNA reads as TGTGCCAGCAAAACTACCGGGACAGGGCAGGGTGAGCAGTTCTTC.

V gene TRBV7-9 combines with J gene TRBJ2-1; TRBD1 might be the D (5 bases). The germline V gene has CDR1 SEHNR and CDR2 FQNEAQ (reference sequence). V dropped 5 bases and J dropped 14 bases, with 16 bases sitting between them. This CDR3 region has 12 residues. DNA of the CDR3: TGTGCCAGCAGCGATGGCAGGGTCTCTGAGTTCTTC. It encodes CASSDGRVSEFF. Together with reference TRBV7-9 and TRBJ2-1, the CDR3 gives the full variable domain: DTGVSQNPRHKITKRGQNVTFRCDPISEHNRLYWYRQTLGQGPEFLTYFQNEAQLEKSRLLSDRFSAERPKGSFSTLEIQRTEQGDSAMYLCASSDGRVSEFFGPGTRLTVL.

The rearrangement joins TRBV7-2 to TRBJ1-5, with D unclear. The germline gives CDR1 SGHTA, CDR2 FQGNSA. V was trimmed by 0 bases and J by 0 bases, leaving 12 bases between them. The CDR3 has 17 amino acids. CDR3 region: CASSLAGVRPSNQPQHF. DNA for the CDR3: TGTGCCAGCAGCTTAGCGGGAGTCAGGCCTAGCAATCAGCCCCAGCATTTT.

The CDR3 DNA sequence: TGTGCCAGCAGCTTAGGAGCGCGCTCTTATGGCTACACCTTC. This codes for CASSLGARSYGYTF. V usage is TRBV7-2 and J usage is TRBJ1-2; D is uncertain. V lost 1 base and J 5 bases, leaving 11 bases between the germline ends. Per the germline V gene, CDR1 is SGHTA and CDR2 is FQGNSA. The CDR3 covers 14 residues.

The chain employs TRBV5-1 and TRBJ1-2, with 8 positions matching TRBD1. J lost 2 bases, V lost 2 bases, and 2 bases had no gene match. The CDR3 contains 14 residues. Germline CDR1 reads SGHRS; CDR2 reads YFSETQ. The CDR3 here is CASSFRTGNYGYTF. The CDR3, as DNA: TGCGCCAGCAGCTTCCGGACAGGGAACTATGGCTACACCTTC.

J is TRBJ2-1 and V is TRBV5-1, with D uncertain. The CDR3 runs 16 residues. Trimming cost V 3 bases and J 4 bases, with 17 bases left between them. Germline V gene lookup returns CDR1 SGHRS and CDR2 YFSETQ. For the CDR3, the DNA is TGCGCCAGCAGCTCCTTATTCGCGGAGACTTACAATGAGCAGTTCTTC. Translated, it gives CASSSLFAETYNEQFF. The complete variable domain, with remaining parts taken from reference TRBV5-1 and TRBJ2-1, reads KAGVTQTPRYLIKTRGQQVTLSCSPISGHRSVSWYQQTPGQGLQFLFEYFSETQRNKGNFPGRFSGRQFSNSRSEMNVSTLELGDSALYLCASSSLFAETYNEQFFGPGTRLTVL.

This clone occurred many times. The V call is TRBV13, the J call TRBJ1-1; the D gene is possibly TRBD1 (6 bases). This CDR3 has 16 amino acids. Trimming pared 4 bases from V and 3 bases from J, leaving 18 bases between. Germline assignment: CDR1 PRHDT and CDR2 FYEKMQ (reference sequence). As DNA, the CDR3 is TGTGCCAGCAGCTCACCCCCGTACAGGGTTGACACTGAAGCTTTCTTT. This sequence encodes CASSSPPYRVDTEAFF. Looking up the rest from reference TRBV13 and TRBJ1-1 gives the full variable domain: AAGVIQSPRHLIKEKRETATLKCYPIPRHDTVYWYQQGPGQDPQFLISFYEKMQSDKGSIPDRFSAQQFSDYHSELNMSSLELGDSALYFCASSSPPYRVDTEAFFGQGTRLTVV.

V usage is TRBV19 and J usage is TRBJ1-6; D gene uncertain. Germline values: CDR1 LNHDA, CDR2 SQIVND (reference sequence). Trimming shortened V by 3 bases and J by 9 bases, and 18 bases separated the two germline ends. The CDR3 length is 16 residues. The CDR3 DNA sequence: TGTGCCAGTAGTATGCAGGCTATCCTTATCCCTTCACCCCTCCACTTT. Encoded protein: CASSMQAILIPSPLHF.

This clone was seen a single time. V usage is TRBV28 and J usage is TRBJ2-3, with D perhaps TRBD2 (6 bases). Trimming removed 11 bases at V and 4 bases at J, with 16 bases between. The CDR3 has 13 amino acids. Germline values: CDR1 MDHEN, CDR2 SYDVKM. The CDR3 reads CAGRDSGADTQYF. CDR3 sequence (DNA): TGTGCCGGAAGGGACTCCGGGGCAGATACGCAGTATTTT.

The V and J genes are TRBV7-2 and TRBJ2-6, with D uncertain. V was clipped by 2 bases and J by 3 bases, with 8 bases between them. Germline values: CDR1 SGHTA, CDR2 FQGNSA. CDR3 length equals 15 residues. The CDR3 loop is CASSLKSGGANVLTF. CDR3 DNA sequence: TGTGCCAGCAGCTTAAAGAGTGGTGGGGCCAACGTCCTGACTTTC.

V gene TRBV2 combines with J gene TRBJ2-1; 7 bases agree with TRBD1. The CDR3 covers 16 residues. Looked up from germline, CDR1 is SNHLY and CDR2 is FYNNEI. V shed 6 bases and J 7 bases; nucleotides not matched to a gene: 15. In DNA, the CDR3 is TGTGCCAGCAGGGAGAGCGGTGGGACAGTCGGTAATGAGCAGTTCTTC. Protein sequence: CASRESGGTVGNEQFF.

This chain uses TRBV10-3 with TRBJ2-1, with 10 nucleotides matching TRBD1. Germline CDR1 and CDR2: ENHRY and SYGVKD. This CDR3 has 15 amino acids. V shed 3 bases and J 7 bases; nucleotides not matched to a gene: 6. CDR3 bases: TGTGCCATCAGTGAAGGGGACAGGGGAGGTAATGAGCAGTTCTTC. It specifies CAISEGDRGGNEQFF.